This T cell receptor beta chain was documented in a study of long-term antiretroviral therapy in people with HIV. Findings of the study overall: Possibly under older ART regimens, blood was drawn between about 2004 and 2017. Those clones which expanded before ART made up the dominant part of the repertoire at all time points.

CDR1 and CDR2 from the germline V gene are SGHRS and YFSETQ. The CDR3 is made up of 14 amino acids. V was shortened by 0 bases and J by 5 bases, with 8 bases between the two germline ends. An immunoSEQ assay, version v3.0, was performed at survey level. Per-sample targets for sequencing were about 40,000-50,000 T-cell genomes. Sequenced by immunoSEQ multiplex PCR; TCRdb stores in-frame clones only, minus some. The sample has 45,000 to 50,000 clones; under 90% are singletons. This clone was recorded once. The target antigen is unknown. This receptor was taken from a woman aged 18-30 years with HIV. Sequencing used unsorted PBMCs, obtained 0.8 years after starting antiretroviral therapy. The chain links TRBV5-1 to TRBJ1-4; unclear D gene. The CDR3 spells CASSLAQLNEKLFF. CDR3 sequence (DNA): TGCGCCAGCAGCTTGGCCCAGCTGAATGAAAAACTGTTTTTT.